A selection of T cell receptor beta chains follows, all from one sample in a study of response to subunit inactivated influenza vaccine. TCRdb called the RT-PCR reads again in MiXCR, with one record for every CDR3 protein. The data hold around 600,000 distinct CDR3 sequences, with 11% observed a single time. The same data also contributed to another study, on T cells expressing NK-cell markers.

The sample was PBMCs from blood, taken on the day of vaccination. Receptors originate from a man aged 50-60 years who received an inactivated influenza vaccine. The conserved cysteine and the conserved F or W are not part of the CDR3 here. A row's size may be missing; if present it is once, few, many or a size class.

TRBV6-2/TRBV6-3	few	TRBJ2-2	ASSYKTGTGERLELF
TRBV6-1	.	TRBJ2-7	ASSVKGQPRIYPYEQY
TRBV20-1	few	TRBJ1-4	SWGTGGEKLF
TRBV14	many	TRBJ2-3	ASSQGTGGPDTQY
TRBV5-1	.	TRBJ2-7	ASSLGRRYEQY
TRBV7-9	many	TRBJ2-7	ASSLPGQGRQY
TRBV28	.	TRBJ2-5	ASRLTGYQETQY
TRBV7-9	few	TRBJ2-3	ASSYRTSGGTDTQY
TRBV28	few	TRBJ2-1	ASTDFGAGVRSYNEQF
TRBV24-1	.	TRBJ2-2	ATRGTGGAGGELF
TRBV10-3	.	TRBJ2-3	AIREREGPGDTQY
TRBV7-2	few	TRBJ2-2	ASNLLDRQLNTGELF
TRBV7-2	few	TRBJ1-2	ASSLNRAGGYT
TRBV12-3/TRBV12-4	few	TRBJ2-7	ASSKQGSDPYEQY
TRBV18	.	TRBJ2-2	ASSLEIYTGELF
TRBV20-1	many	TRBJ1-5	SARGPGNQPQH
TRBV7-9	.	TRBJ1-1	ASSLPLSTGRSAKAF
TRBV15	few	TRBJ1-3	ATRSGTGVGNTIY
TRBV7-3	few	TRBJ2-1	ASSLLGAGESEQF
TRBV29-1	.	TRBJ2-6	SVKKGGYSGANVLT
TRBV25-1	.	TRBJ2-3	ASSDTSGGGDTQY
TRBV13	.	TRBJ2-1	ASSNSVGLSYNEQF
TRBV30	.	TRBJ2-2	AWSVEGAANTGELF
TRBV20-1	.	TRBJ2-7	SARVTGGWYEQY
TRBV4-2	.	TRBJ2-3	ASSREWTTDTQY
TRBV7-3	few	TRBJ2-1	ASSRGSRQF
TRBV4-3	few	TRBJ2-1	ASSQDSYGLAGYNEQF
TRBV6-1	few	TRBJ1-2	ASSVNGGYGYT
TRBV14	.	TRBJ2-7	ASSQLGRREQY
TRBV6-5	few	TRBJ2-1	ASSSLRGMSRNEQF
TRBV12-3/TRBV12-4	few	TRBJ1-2	ASSLYRDGYT
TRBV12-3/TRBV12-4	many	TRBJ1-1	ASRGQGWDTEAF
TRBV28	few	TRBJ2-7	ASRGLAGAFEQY
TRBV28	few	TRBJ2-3	ASSSSGTSGFLDTQY
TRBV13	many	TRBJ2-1	ASSTRTSGSYNEQF
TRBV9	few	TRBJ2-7	ASSVTGGAEQY
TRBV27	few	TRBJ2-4	ASSLGMGGKNIQY
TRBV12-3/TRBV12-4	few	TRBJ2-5	ASISDLSRETQY
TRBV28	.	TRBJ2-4	ASKEGALKNIQY
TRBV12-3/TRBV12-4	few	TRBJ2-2	ASRTSGINTGELF
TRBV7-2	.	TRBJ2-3	ASSLISSGSFQY
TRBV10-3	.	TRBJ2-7	AISDLSGRRYEQY
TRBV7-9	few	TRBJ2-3	ASNPGTGITDTQY
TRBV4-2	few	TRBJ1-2	ASRERGGTDPYGYT
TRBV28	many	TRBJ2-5	ASNKWDSSQETQY
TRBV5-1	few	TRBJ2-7	ASSLGLAVEQY
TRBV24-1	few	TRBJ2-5	ATSDSSGGWRETQY
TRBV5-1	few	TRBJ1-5	ASSFGTGDYSNQPQH
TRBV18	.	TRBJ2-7	ASSRTDRGPYEQY
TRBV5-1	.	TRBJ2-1	ASSFRTGGLNEQF